A single sample gave rise to the 25 T cell receptor beta chains below, sequenced in a study of cytotoxic CD8 clonotypes in ibrutinib-treated CLL. Assay used: immunoSEQ multiplex PCR; TCRdb lists only in-frame clones, some missing. The sample yields about 29,000 clones, roughly 62% seen once. The sample consisted of PBMCs, taken before ibrutinib treatment. The origin of the receptors is a human donor with chronic lymphocytic leukemia.

The CDR3 sequence is CASSGTGNYEQYF. In DNA, the CDR3 is TGTGCCAGCAGTGGGACAGGTAATTACGAGCAGTACTTC. The chain joins TRBV25-1 to TRBJ2-7, with TRBD1 matching over 7 bases. V was clipped by 4 bases and J by 4 bases; unmatched bases: 4. This CDR3 has 13 amino acids. Germline V CDR1 and CDR2: MGHDK, SYGVNS.

The rearrangement links TRBV30 to TRBJ2-1; D not certain. Trimming cost V 4 bases and J 0 bases, with 7 bases left between them. There are 13 residues in the CDR3. Looked up from germline, CDR1 is GTSNPN and CDR2 is SVGIG (reference sequence). CDR3: CAWTRFSYNEQFF. CDR3 DNA: TGTGCCTGGACGCGTTTCTCCTACAATGAGCAGTTCTTC.

V usage is TRBV7-2 and J usage is TRBJ1-4, with TRBD1 matching over 9 bases. This CDR3 has 16 amino acids. Germline V lookup: CDR1 SGHTA, CDR2 FQGNSA. J lost 9 bases, V lost 5 bases, and 13 bases had no gene match. CDR3 in DNA: TGTGCCAGCAGCCCCCAAACGGGACAGGGCTTAAAAAAACTGTTTTTT. This translates into CASSPQTGQGLKKLFF.

A few counts support this clone. The V call is TRBV28, the J call TRBJ1-2; TRBD1 matches 7 bases. The V gene's germline CDR1 is MDHEN and CDR2 SYDVKM. The J segment lost 2 bases and the V segment lost 9 bases, leaving 6 bases of the junction unmatched. This CDR3 is built from 13 residues. CDR3 in DNA: TGTGCCAGTGGCAGGGGGGAAAACTATGGCTACACCTTC. It is translated as CASGRGENYGYTF.

The V call is TRBV6-1, the J call TRBJ1-2; D perhaps matches TRBD1 (5 bases). V was clipped by 5 bases and J by 6 bases, with 19 bases between them. The CDR3 is 15 residues long. Germline CDR1 and CDR2: MNHNS and SASEGT. The CDR3 region is CASSRPGVGHHGYTF. CDR3 nucleotide sequence: TGTGCCAGCAGTCGACCCGGGGTGGGGCATCATGGCTACACCTTC.

V and J are TRBV14 and TRBJ2-3; 9 bases line up with TRBD2. V was pared by 5 bases and J by 6 bases, with 12 bases of the junction left unmatched. Germline loops: CDR1 SGHDN, CDR2 FVKESK. The CDR3 contains 16 residues. The CDR3 sequence: CASSSRFSGRGDTQYF. Written as DNA, the CDR3 is TGTGCCAGCAGCTCCAGATTTAGCGGGAGAGGCGATACGCAGTATTTT.

J is TRBJ2-5 and V is TRBV5-4; 10 bases agree with TRBD2. V trimming: 5 bases; J trimming: 10 bases; junction bases outside the gene matches: 17. This CDR3 region has 16 residues. CDR1 SGHNT and CDR2 YYREEE come from the germline V gene (reference sequence). For the CDR3, the DNA is TGTGCCAGCAGTTTCACAGCGGGAGGGCCCCTAAGTGGCCAGTACTTC. Translating gives CASSFTAGGPLSGQYF.

This clone was picked up a small number of times. This chain uses TRBV5-6 with TRBJ1-6; D call uncertain. Germline values: CDR1 SGHDT, CDR2 YYEEEE. V was shortened by 1 base and J by 4 bases, with 12 bases between the two germline ends. The CDR3 is 16 amino acids. Here the CDR3 DNA reads TGTGCCAGCAGCTTGTCTGGGGAACTGTATAATTCACCCCTCCACTTT. The encoded protein is CASSLSGELYNSPLHF.

The CDR3 protein is CASSEGPPRAYEQYF. The CDR3 DNA is TGTGCCAGCAGTGAAGGCCCTCCGCGGGCCTACGAGCAGTACTTC. The chain is built from TRBV25-1 and TRBJ2-7, with D perhaps TRBD2 (5 bases). CDR1 is MGHDK, CDR2 SYGVNS, per germline. CDR3 length: 15 amino acids. The ends were cut back, 2 bases at V and 2 bases at J, with 13 bases in the middle.

This chain uses TRBV5-1 with TRBJ1-2, with D maybe TRBD1 (6 bases). With 4 bases removed from V and 2 bases from J, the gap between germline ends came to 21 bases. Germline assignment: CDR1 SGHRS and CDR2 YFSETQ. The CDR3 covers 17 residues. The CDR3 DNA reads as TGCGCCAGCAGCCCAGGACAGTTCCCTTCCGAAAACTATGGCTACACCTTC. It translates to CASSPGQFPSENYGYTF. The full variable domain, with the rest looked up from reference TRBV5-1 and TRBJ1-2, is KAGVTQTPRYLIKTRGQQVTLSCSPISGHRSVSWYQQTPGQGLQFLFEYFSETQRNKGNFPGRFSGRQFSNSRSEMNVSTLELGDSALYLCASSPGQFPSENYGYTFGSGTRLTVV.

This rearrangement joins TRBV11-2 to TRBJ2-7; no reliable D call. V was cut by 1 base and J by 3 bases, with 13 bases left in between. This CDR3 contains 15 residues. Germline V gives CDR1 SGHAT, CDR2 FQNNGV. CDR3: CASSLGGRKSYEQYF. DNA of the CDR3: TGTGCCAGCAGCTTAGGTGGCAGGAAAAGCTACGAGCAGTACTTC.

The chain combines TRBV11-3 with TRBJ2-5; 7 bases map to TRBD1. J gave up 5 bases and V 5 bases, and 8 bases lay outside the gene matches. The V gene's germline CDR1 is SGHNT and CDR2 YENEEA. The length of the CDR3 is 14 residues. The DNA of the CDR3 is TGTGCCAGCAGCCGGGGACAGACCTGGGAGACCCAGTACTTC. This codes for CASSRGQTWETQYF.

The CDR3 DNA reads TGTGCCAGCAGTTACTCTGGCGGGAGGATGATCTTCTTC. This gives the protein CASSYSGGRMIFF. The chain recombines TRBV6-5 with TRBJ2-1, with 8 bases that match TRBD2. V shed 0 bases and J 16 bases; nucleotides not matched to a gene: 8. The CDR3 contains 13 residues. Germline CDR1 reads MNHEY; CDR2 reads SVGAGI.

This chain connects TRBV2 to TRBJ2-4; a possible D gene is TRBD1 (5 bases). This CDR3 contains 16 residues. The germline CDR1 and CDR2 sequences are SNHLY and FYNNEI. Trimming took 5 bases from V and 0 from J, leaving 14 bases between them. CDR3 DNA: TGTGCCAGCAGTAAAGGGGATGAGATAGCCAAAAACATTCAGTACTTC. Protein product: CASSKGDEIAKNIQYF.

The chain has TRBV6-5 and TRBJ1-4, with D perhaps matching TRBD1 (6 bases). CDR1 and CDR2 from the germline V gene are MNHEY and SVGAGI. This CDR3 is built from 16 residues. With 0 bases removed from V and 5 bases from J, the gap between germline ends came to 13 bases. The CDR3 region has the DNA TGTGCCAGCAGTTACTCGAGCAGGGGACGGAATGAAAAACTGTTTTTT. Residues: CASSYSSRGRNEKLFF.

This clone came up once. The chain has TRBV6-1 and TRBJ2-7; 10 positions agree with TRBD1. V was pared by 0 bases and J by 5 bases, with 7 bases of the junction left unmatched. The V gene's germline CDR1 is MNHNS and CDR2 SASEGT. CDR3 length: 16 residues. The CDR3 region has the DNA TGTGCCAGCAGTGAAGCCCCCGGGACAGGGGCCAACGAGCAGTACTTC. Amino acids: CASSEAPGTGANEQYF.

This chain links TRBV11-2 with TRBJ2-2; 9 bases align to TRBD1. After removal of 8 bases from V and 4 bases from J, the junction contained 5 bases not matched to a gene. The CDR3 extends over 14 amino acids. Per germline, CDR1 SGHAT and CDR2 FQNNGV. DNA for the CDR3: TGTGCCAGCCCGGGACAGGGTGTCACCGGGGAGCTGTTTTTT. This encodes CASPGQGVTGELFF.

The chain carries TRBV29-1 and TRBJ2-1; D gene uncertain. The germline V and J ends were trimmed by 3 bases and 2 bases, with 5 bases remaining between them. The CDR3 runs 12 residues. Looked up from germline, CDR1 is SQVTM and CDR2 is ANQGSEA. This chain's CDR3 is CSVEETYNEQFF. The CDR3 DNA is TGCAGCGTTGAGGAGACCTACAATGAGCAGTTCTTC.

The V call is TRBV4-1, the J call TRBJ2-7; 16 bases line up with TRBD2. Unmatched junction bases numbered 11, after V lost 2 bases and J lost 7 bases. Germline V gene data show CDR1 as MGHRA and CDR2 as YSYEKL. This CDR3 has 18 amino acids. DNA of the CDR3: TGCGCCAGCAGCCAAAATCCGGGACTAGCGGGGGGGTATCGGGAGCAGTACTTC. It encodes CASSQNPGLAGGYREQYF.

In this sample, this clone turned up a few times. V gene TRBV6-5 combines with J gene TRBJ2-7; TRBD2 agrees at 7 bases. This CDR3 contains 13 residues. V lost 6 bases, J lost 5 bases, and 7 bases stayed unmatched. CDR1 and CDR2 (germline): MNHEY, SVGAGI. The CDR3 here is CASRFRGVDEQYF. As DNA, the CDR3 is TGTGCCAGCAGGTTCCGGGGGGTGGACGAGCAGTACTTC.

The rearrangement joins TRBV7-3 to TRBJ2-3; a weak D match, TRBD2 (5 bases). Germline CDR1 is SGHTA and CDR2 is FQGTGA. V gave up 2 bases and J gave up 5 bases, with 11 bases separating them. This CDR3 has 14 residues. The CDR3 reads CASSLVLAIDTQYF. The CDR3 DNA follows: TGTGCCAGCAGCTTAGTGCTAGCCATAGATACGCAGTATTTT.

This clone showed up just once. The chain employs TRBV6-1 and TRBJ2-5; no clear D. This CDR3 region has 17 residues. Trimming removed 2 bases at V and 5 bases at J, with 21 bases between. Per the germline V gene, CDR1 is MNHNS and CDR2 is SASEGT. The DNA for the CDR3 is TGTGCCAGCAGTGAATGGGTCGGCACCACCCCCGGCGAGACCCAGTACTTC. It encodes CASSEWVGTTPGETQYF.

The gene calls are TRBV19 and TRBJ2-5; 9 bases are shared with TRBD1. The CDR3 extends over 14 amino acids. J lost 4 bases, V lost 3 bases, and 3 bases had no gene match. From germline, CDR1 is LNHDA and CDR2 SQIVND (reference sequence). CDR3 in amino acids: CASSIETGGETQYF. CDR3 coding DNA: TGTGCCAGTAGTATCGAGACAGGGGGAGAGACCCAGTACTTC.

This sequence joins TRBV29-1 and TRBJ2-7, with no clear D. Trimming left V 8 bases short and J 3 bases short, with 23 bases between. Looked up from germline, CDR1 is SQVTM and CDR2 is ANQGSEA. The CDR3 has 15 residues. CDR3 sequence reads: CSHITRGRISYEQYF. In nucleotides, the CDR3 is TGCAGCCATATAACCCGAGGCCGGATAAGCTACGAGCAGTACTTC.

The genes are TRBV7-8 and TRBJ1-2; D gene unclear. Trimming left V 0 bases short and J 5 bases short, with 10 bases between. The CDR3 runs 14 residues. The germline V gene has CDR1 SGHVS and CDR2 FQNEAQ. Here the CDR3 reads CASSLALRDYGYTF. The CDR3 DNA reads as TGTGCCAGCAGCTTAGCGTTACGCGATTATGGCTACACCTTC.